This is a list of T cell receptor beta chains from one sample in a study of control samples from healthy donors and cancer patients. Produced via immunoSEQ multiplex PCR; TCRdb's table is partial and in-frame only. This table holds some 130,000 clones, around 90% found once. The sequencing input was blood. The source is a young man in good health. The conserved cysteine and the conserved F or W are not part of the CDR3 here. Fields, in order: D gene, V gene, CDR3 protein. A D gene is named only where the DNA matches it firmly.

>TRBD2|TRBV5-1
ASSGGVSGQIYEQY
>NA|TRBV30
AWSGRLSEKLF
>TRBD2|TRBV19
ASSIGLAGVYEQY
>TRBD1|TRBV4-3
ASSPGQGAYNEQF
>NA|TRBV9
ASSLSPHTEQF
>TRBD2|TRBV6-2/TRBV6-3
ASSYSSSGSTKNTGELF
>NA|TRBV2
ASSGQGSTGELF
>NA|TRBV18
ASSGGGTTYNEQF
>TRBD1|TRBV27
ASSPARTGRLDNEQF
>TRBD1|TRBV24-1
ATSDHRGVVHEQY
>NA|TRBV28
ASSLHRTWGRGYEQY
>TRBD1|TRBV9
ASSVATGPSYNEQF
>NA|TRBV19
ATTVPGGWTPLH
>TRBD2|TRBV23-1
ASSQGRAGDPTMVGTDTQY
>NA|TRBV28
ASSSSWGQGNTIY
>TRBD2|TRBV29-1
SVEPETGTSGDSCNTGELF
>TRBD1|TRBV6-5
ASSHDRAGPYEQY
>TRBD2|TRBV7-2
ASSLGLAGASTQY
>NA|TRBV5-1
ASSRDRSSYEQY
>NA|TRBV18
ASSLEGGTQY
>TRBD1|TRBV5-6
ASSLRTGATNEKLF
>NA|TRBV6-4
ASSEDGGTEAF
>NA|TRBV5-1
ASSHDNTNYGYT
>TRBD1|TRBV3-1/TRBV3-2
ASSQGTGGSNQPQH
>NA|TRBV2
ASSVGGVQPQH
>NA|TRBV30
AWSGGALGYEQY
>TRBD1|TRBV5-5
ASSYGQGGEKLF
>TRBD2|TRBV7-9
ASSPVTAQRGADEQY
>NA|TRBV7-9
ASSVHGGGAFYGYT
>NA|TRBV9
ASSPGGNQPQH
>NA|TRBV27
ASSFHYEYGYT
>TRBD1|TRBV4-2
ASSRGEGQGGIEQY
>TRBD2|TRBV28
ASRPSGGPYEQY
>TRBD1|TRBV30
AWSVQGGRNNQPQH
>TRBD1|TRBV25-1
ASSRGHNEQF
>NA|TRBV29-1
SVGLNHYEQY
>NA|TRBV11-2
ASRDLRGITRSNGYT
>TRBD2|TRBV28
ASSAGGPKVYEQY
>NA|TRBV7-2
ASSLVSLGGLDEAF
>NA|TRBV6-1
ASSEETGADTQY
>TRBD2|TRBV24-1
ATSDLPSGVDTQY
>NA|TRBV14
ASSQQLSSGNTIY
>NA|TRBV18
ASSPPGLGGAGNTIY
>NA|TRBV3-1/TRBV3-2
ASSQTGPRANTEAF
>TRBD2|TRBV7-2
ASSLVLAGKKETQY
>NA|TRBV6-4
ASSDQQDSGNTIY
>NA|TRBV30
AWTQQNNSPLH
>TRBD1|TRBV28
ASSPRTGVFQYGYT
>NA|TRBV29-1
SVGGETRSYGYT
>NA|TRBV18
ASSPQSSYNSPLH
>NA|TRBV19
ASSIRQADNSPLH
>NA|TRBV3-1/TRBV3-2
ASSQVFHGKSSYNEQF